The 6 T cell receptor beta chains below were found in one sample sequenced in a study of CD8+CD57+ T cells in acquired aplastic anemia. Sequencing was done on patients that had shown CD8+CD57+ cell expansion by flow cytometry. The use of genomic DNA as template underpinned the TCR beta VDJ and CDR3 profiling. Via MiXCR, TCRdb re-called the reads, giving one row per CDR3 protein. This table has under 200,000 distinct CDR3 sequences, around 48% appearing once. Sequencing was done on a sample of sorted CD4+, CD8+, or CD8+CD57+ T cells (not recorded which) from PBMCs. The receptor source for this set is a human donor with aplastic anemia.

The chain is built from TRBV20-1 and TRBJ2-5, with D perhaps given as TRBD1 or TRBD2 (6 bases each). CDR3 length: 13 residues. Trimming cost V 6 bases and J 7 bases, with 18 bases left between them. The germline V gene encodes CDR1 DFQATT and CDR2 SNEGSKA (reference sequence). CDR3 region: CSAKRGAEGTQYF. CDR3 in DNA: TGCAGTGCAAAAAGGGGGGCTGAAGGGACCCAGTACTTC.

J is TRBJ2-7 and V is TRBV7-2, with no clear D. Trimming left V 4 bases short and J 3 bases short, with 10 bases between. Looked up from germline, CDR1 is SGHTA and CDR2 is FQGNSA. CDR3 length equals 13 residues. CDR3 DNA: TGTGCCAGCAGCTCGGTCCCCGACTACGAGCAGTACTTC. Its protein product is CASSSVPDYEQYF. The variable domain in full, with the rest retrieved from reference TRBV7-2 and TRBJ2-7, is GAGVSQSPSNKVTEKGKDVELRCDPISGHTALYWYRQSLGQGLEFLIYFQGNSAPDKSGLPSDRFSAERTGGSVSTLTIQRTQQEDSAVYLCASSSVPDYEQYFGPGTRLTVT.

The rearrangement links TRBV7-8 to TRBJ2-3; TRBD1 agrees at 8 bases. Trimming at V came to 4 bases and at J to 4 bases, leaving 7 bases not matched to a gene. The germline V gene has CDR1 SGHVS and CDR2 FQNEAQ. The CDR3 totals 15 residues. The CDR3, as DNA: TGTGCCAGCAGCTACGACAGGGGTCGGGCAGATACGCAGTATTTT. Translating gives CASSYDRGRADTQYF.

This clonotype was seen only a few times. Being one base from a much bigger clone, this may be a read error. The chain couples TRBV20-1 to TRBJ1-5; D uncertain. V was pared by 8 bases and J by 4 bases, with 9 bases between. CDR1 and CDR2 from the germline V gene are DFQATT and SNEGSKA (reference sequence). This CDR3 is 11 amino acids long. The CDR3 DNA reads TGCAGTATTGTACTTAATCAGCCCCAGCATTTT. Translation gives CSIVLNQPQHF.

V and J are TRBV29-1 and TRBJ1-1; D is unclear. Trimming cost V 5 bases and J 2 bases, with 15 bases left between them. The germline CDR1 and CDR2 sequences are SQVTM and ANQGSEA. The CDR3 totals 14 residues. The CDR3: CSVRRGRTNTEAFF. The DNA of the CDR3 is TGCAGCGTTCGCCGCGGACGGACCAACACTGAAGCTTTCTTT.

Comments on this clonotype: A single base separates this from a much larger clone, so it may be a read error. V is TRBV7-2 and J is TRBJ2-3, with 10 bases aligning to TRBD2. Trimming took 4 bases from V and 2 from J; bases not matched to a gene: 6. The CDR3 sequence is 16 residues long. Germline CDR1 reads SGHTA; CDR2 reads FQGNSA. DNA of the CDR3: TGTGCCAGCAGCTCCACTAGCGGGGCCTACACAGATACGCAGTATTTT. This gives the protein CASSSTSGAYTDTQYF.